This TCR beta chain was captured by sequencing in a study of blood T cell repertoires in COVID-19. Study-level information: Acute and convalescent COVID-19 specimens originated in the United States, Italy and Spain. Sample material is recorded as cDNA or gDNA derived from T cells, B-cell-depleted T cells, or PBMCs.

The V end was cut by 3 bases, the J end by 2 bases, with 11 bases between. This CDR3 spans 15 amino acids. Germline V gives CDR1 KGHDR, CDR2 SFDVKD. Original processing notes: Reference gene primer amplification gave estimated nucleated cell counts. This table comes from immunoSEQ multiplex PCR, and its TCRdb copy is limited to in-frame clones, with some not included. The V and J calls and the clone size are those of that table, but D and trimming were determined from the DNA. The sample gives under 100,000 clones, around four fifths of which show up once; approximately 13% is in the top ten. The V and J genes are TRBV24-1 and TRBJ2-3; tentatively, D is TRBD2 (5 bases). The sequencing sample was made of peripheral blood. This TCR was recovered from a human donor in a cohort sampled during active COVID-19. The CDR3: CATSDPGNPTDTQYF. Written as DNA, the CDR3 is TGTGCCACCAGTGATCCGGGAAACCCCACAGATACGCAGTATTTT.